Listed here are 27 T cell receptor beta chains from one sample, sequenced in a study of CD8+CD57+ T cells in acquired aplastic anemia. Previously, flow cytometry had revealed CD8+CD57+ cell expansion in the patients chosen for sequencing. According to the study, genomic DNA was the template for TCR beta VDJ and CDR3 profiling. TCRdb recomputed calls from the reads with MiXCR, one row per CDR3 protein. The sample gives hundreds of thousands of distinct CDR3 sequences, under 60% of which show up once; under 1.5% is in the top ten. The sequencing sample was made of sorted CD4+, CD8+, or CD8+CD57+ T cells (not recorded which) from PBMCs. These receptors came from a human donor with aplastic anemia.

V gene TRBV7-9 combines with J gene TRBJ2-7, with 11 nucleotides matching TRBD1. Trimming at V came to 5 bases and at J to 0 bases, leaving 6 bases not matched to a gene. This CDR3 has 16 amino acids. The germline gives CDR1 SEHNR, CDR2 FQNEAQ (reference sequence). CDR3: CASSPGTGGSSYEQYF. Written as DNA, the CDR3 is TGTGCCAGCAGCCCGGGGACAGGGGGAAGCTCCTACGAGCAGTACTTC.

Here the CDR3 DNA reads TGTGCCAGCAGCTTAGAGCGGGGTCCTGGAGAGACCCAGTACTTC. As protein: CASSLERGPGETQYF. The chain recombines TRBV5-8 with TRBJ2-5; 7 nucleotides match TRBD2. With V trimmed by 2 bases and J by 4 bases, 8 bases remained unmatched. The CDR3 totals 15 residues. Germline values: CDR1 SGHTS, CDR2 YDEGEE.

The chain links TRBV15 to TRBJ1-3, with D tentatively TRBD1 (5 bases). V was trimmed by 0 bases and J by 2 bases, leaving 17 bases between them. This CDR3 has 18 residues. Germline V gene lookup returns CDR1 LNHNV and CDR2 YYDKDF (reference sequence). CDR3 protein: CATSRDIAGRGAGNTIYF. CDR3 coding DNA: TGTGCCACCAGCAGAGATATTGCGGGGCGAGGGGCTGGAAACACCATATATTTT.

V gene TRBV20-1 combines with J gene TRBJ1-5; perhaps TRBD1 as D (5 bases). Trimming took off 3 bases at V and 3 bases at J, with 9 bases between the two ends. Germline V gives CDR1 DFQATT, CDR2 SNEGSKA (reference sequence). The CDR3 totals 13 residues. The DNA for the CDR3 is TGCAGTGCTAGGGGGGGTATCAATCAGCCCCAGCATTTT. It specifies CSARGGINQPQHF.

CDR3 sequence (DNA): TGTGCCAGTAGCGCTGGGGGGGCGCGCCTTGAAAAACTGTTTTTT. This translates into CASSAGGARLEKLFF. The V gene is TRBV19, the J gene TRBJ1-4, with D possibly TRBD1 on 6 matching bases. V was cut by 6 bases and J by 7 bases, with 18 bases left in between. This CDR3 comprises 15 residues. From germline, CDR1 is LNHDA and CDR2 SQIVND (reference sequence).

The chain joins TRBV24-1 to TRBJ2-3; D uncertain. With 9 bases removed from V and 1 base from J, the gap between germline ends came to 7 bases. Germline V gives CDR1 KGHDR, CDR2 SFDVKD. The CDR3 loop spans 12 amino acids. This CDR3 is CATAGRTDTQYF. In DNA, the CDR3 is TGTGCCACCGCCGGACGCACAGATACGCAGTATTTT.

Notes on this clonotype: At one end the junction does not follow the germline gene, possibly because of a read error. J is TRBJ2-7 and V is TRBV12-5, with TRBD2 identical over 8 bases. The CDR3 spans 13 residues. From germline, CDR1 is LGHNT and CDR2 FRNRAP. This CDR3 is CASRVAGPYEQHF. CDR3 in DNA: TGTGCCAGCAGAGTAGCGGGGCCCTACGAGCAGCACTTC.

By sample share, this clonotype is medium-sized. The chain links TRBV19 to TRBJ1-5; TRBD1 matches at 10 bases. Losses at the gene ends were 5 bases for V and 4 bases for J; bases not matched to a gene: 5. This CDR3 spans 15 amino acids. In germline, CDR1 is LNHDA, CDR2 SQIVND (reference sequence). CDR3 in DNA: TGTGCCAGTAGTTTGGGACAGGGGATAAATCAGCCCCAGCATTTT. Amino acids: CASSLGQGINQPQHF.

This clonotype was recorded many times. The rearrangement uses TRBV11-3 and TRBJ2-1, with 9 bases aligning to TRBD2. CDR3 length: 15 residues. Germline trimming cut 5 bases from V and 1 base from J; bases unmatched to any gene: 3. Germline V gene lookup returns CDR1 SGHNT and CDR2 YENEEA. Written as DNA, the CDR3 is TGTGCCAGCAGCCTCAGCGGGGGGTCCTACAATGAGCAGTTCTTC. Translating it yields CASSLSGGSYNEQFF.

As for this clonotype: This may be a read error: a much more frequent sequence differs by one nucleotide. V usage is TRBV27 and J usage is TRBJ2-5; D ambiguous. The V end lost 5 bases, the J end lost 4 bases, and 11 bases lay between the germline ends. The CDR3 loop spans 13 amino acids. Germline values: CDR1 MNHEY, CDR2 SMNVEV (reference sequence). CDR3 loop: CASSPTAIETQYF. In DNA, the CDR3 is TGTGCCAGCAGTCCGACTGCGATAGAGACCCAGTACTTC.

V is TRBV14 and J is TRBJ2-7; the match to TRBD2 covers 8 bases. The CDR3 is 14 amino acids. The V segment lost 1 base and the J segment 11 bases; nucleotides outside the gene matches: 10. Germline values: CDR1 SGHDN, CDR2 FVKESK. CDR3 nucleotide sequence: TGTGCCAGCAGCCAAGGCCTAGCGGGTTCCTTGAAGTACTTC. It yields the protein CASSQGLAGSLKYF.

The rearrangement links TRBV29-1 to TRBJ2-2; possibly TRBD1 or TRBD2 for D (7 bases each). Looked up from germline, CDR1 is SQVTM and CDR2 is ANQGSEA. CDR3 length: 15 amino acids. Trimming took 2 bases from V and 5 from J, leaving 15 bases between them. The CDR3 DNA reads as TGCAGCGTTGAAAGGGCAGGGGGGGGAACCGGGGAGCTGTTTTTT. The encoded protein is CSVERAGGGTGELFF.

This clonotype showed up many times. V and J are TRBV4-1 and TRBJ2-3, with D uncertain. Trimming stripped 0 bases from V and 2 bases from J, with 9 bases between. The CDR3 covers 15 residues. Germline V lookup: CDR1 MGHRA, CDR2 YSYEKL. The CDR3 nucleotides are TGCGCCAGCAGCCAAGATAAGAGTGACACAGATACGCAGTATTTT. As protein: CASSQDKSDTDTQYF.

The chain carries TRBV29-1 and TRBJ2-7; 7 bases line up with TRBD1. The V gene end was trimmed by 4 bases and the J gene end by 6 bases; junction bases not matched to a gene: 6. The CDR3 contains 12 residues. Germline-derived CDR1 and CDR2 are SQVTM and ANQGSEA. CDR3 amino acids: CSVGQGEVEQYF. The CDR3, as DNA: TGCAGCGTTGGACAGGGAGAGGTCGAGCAGTACTTC.

This clonotype has more than one count but fewer than ten. The J gene is TRBJ2-7, the V gene TRBV9; D might be TRBD1 (6 bases). The CDR3 is made up of 15 amino acids. Trimming pared 0 bases from V and 5 bases from J, leaving 15 bases between. Germline V lookup: CDR1 SGDLS, CDR2 YYNGEE. CDR3 residues: CASSVGTAGANEQYF. The CDR3, as DNA: TGTGCCAGCAGCGTAGGAACAGCAGGGGCCAACGAGCAGTACTTC. Drawing the rest from reference TRBV9 and TRBJ2-7, the complete variable domain is DSGVTQTPKHLITATGQRVTLRCSPRSGDLSVYWYQQSLDQGLQFLIQYYNGEERAKGNILERFSAQQFPDLHSELNLSSLELGDSALYFCASSVGTAGANEQYFGPGTRLTVT.

The chain recombines TRBV7-9 with TRBJ2-1; D is ambiguous. This CDR3 has 13 amino acids. The ends were cut back, 8 bases at V and 0 bases at J, with 8 bases in the middle. The germline gives CDR1 SEHNR, CDR2 FQNEAQ (reference sequence). The CDR3 DNA sequence: TGTGCCAGCCTGGGCCACTCCTACAATGAGCAGTTCTTC. Protein product: CASLGHSYNEQFF.

This clonotype was observed once. One end of the junction fails to match germline, which may point to a read error. V usage is TRBV19 and J usage is TRBJ2-2; D is uncertain. Germline V gene lookup returns CDR1 LNHDA and CDR2 SQIVND (reference sequence). The CDR3 totals 15 residues. The CDR3 protein is CASSIRGVHTRELFF. CDR3 nucleotides: TGTGCCAGTAGTATCCGAGGAGTACACACCCGGGAGCTGTTTTTT.

Concerning this clonotype: The germline gene is not matched at one end of the junction; a read error may be the cause. V gene TRBV5-1 combines with J gene TRBJ1-1, with 8 positions matching TRBD1. The length of the CDR3 is 18 residues. Germline loops: CDR1 SGHRS, CDR2 YFSETQ. CDR3 amino acids: CASSLGQGFPPLNTEALF. CDR3 bases: TGCGCCAGCAGCTTGGGACAGGGGTTTCCACCTTTGAACACTGAAGCTCTCTTT.

The chain links TRBV12-3 or TRBV12-4 to TRBJ1-1; D ambiguous. V shed 5 bases and J shed 0 bases, with 16 bases lying between them. There are 16 residues in the CDR3. CDR3 loop: CASSPNPRAMNTEAFF. CDR3 DNA sequence: TGTGCCAGCAGTCCTAATCCGAGGGCGATGAACACTGAAGCTTTCTTT.

On this clonotype itself: A junction end diverges from the germline sequence, so it may reflect a read error. J is TRBJ1-1 and V is TRBV2; no definite D call. This CDR3 spans 13 amino acids. Germline CDR1 and CDR2: SNHLY and FYNNEI. CDR3 loop: CASSGRYNTEALF. The CDR3 region has the DNA TGTGCCAGCAGTGGCCGGTACAACACTGAAGCTCTCTTT.

This clonotype was picked up many times. The chain is built from TRBV4-1 and TRBJ2-1; 15 positions match TRBD2. The length of the CDR3 is 17 residues. The junction had 5 bases not matched to a gene; V was cut back by 3 bases and J by 5 bases. Germline CDR1 MGHRA, CDR2 YSYEKL. For the CDR3, the DNA is TGCGCCAGCAGCCAGGGACTAGCGGGGGGTCTGAACAATGAGCAGTTCTTC. It is translated as CASSQGLAGGLNNEQFF.

This clonotype was counted ten times or more. The V gene is TRBV10-2, the J gene TRBJ2-3, with 9 bases aligning to TRBD2. The CDR3 extends over 19 amino acids. Germline V CDR1 and CDR2: WSHSY, SAAADI. The J segment lost 3 bases and the V segment lost 0 bases, leaving 13 bases of the junction unmatched. The CDR3 spells CASSESDPFAGGPTDTQYF. Written as DNA, the CDR3 is TGCGCCAGCAGTGAGTCTGACCCTTTTGCGGGGGGGCCAACAGATACGCAGTATTTT.

This clonotype was picked up one time. The rearrangement uses TRBV12-3 or TRBV12-4 and TRBJ2-1; D is unresolved. CDR3 length equals 11 residues. Between the trimmed V and J ends, which lost 8 bases and 8 bases, there was a span of 10 bases. The CDR3 coding sequence is TGTGCCAGCGGGCCTATTCATGAGCAGTTCTTC. Translated: CASGPIHEQFF.

V gene TRBV9 combines with J gene TRBJ1-3, with D unclear. V lost 3 bases, J lost 0 bases, and 10 bases lay in between. Germline V gives CDR1 SGDLS, CDR2 YYNGEE. The CDR3 contains 15 residues. In DNA, the CDR3 is TGTGCCAGCAGCGGGACGTCGAGCTCTGGAAACACCATATATTTT. Amino acid sequence: CASSGTSSSGNTIYF.

This chain connects TRBV6-1 to TRBJ2-7; TRBD2 matches at 7 bases. The CDR3 sequence is 15 residues long. V shed 5 bases, J shed 6 bases, and the junction held 13 bases outside the gene matches. Germline loops: CDR1 MNHNS, CDR2 SASEGT. The CDR3 DNA is TGTGCCAGCAGTTACCTCCTGGGGGGGGAAATCGAGCAGTACTTC. It encodes CASSYLLGGEIEQYF.

The rearrangement joins TRBV15 to TRBJ2-5; D call uncertain. Germline CDR1 is LNHNV and CDR2 is YYDKDF (reference sequence). Trimming pared 0 bases from V and 0 bases from J, leaving 5 bases between. This CDR3 spans 14 amino acids. The CDR3 reads CATSREGNQETQYF. CDR3 DNA sequence: TGTGCCACCAGCAGAGAGGGAAACCAAGAGACCCAGTACTTC.

The rearrangement joins TRBV7-9 to TRBJ1-6; a weak D match, TRBD1 (6 bases). The CDR3 has 16 amino acids. The V gene's germline CDR1 is SEHNR and CDR2 FQNEAQ (reference sequence). V was trimmed by 10 bases and J by 3 bases, leaving 19 bases between them. The chain's CDR3 is CAKDSHKTHYNSPLHF. The CDR3 DNA reads as TGTGCCAAGGACAGCCATAAGACTCACTATAATTCACCCCTCCACTTT.